A selection of T cell receptor beta chains follows, all from one sample in a study of OX40 agonist ivuxolimab in advanced cancers. Sequencing used immunoSEQ multiplex PCR; TCRdb keeps in-frame clones, though not all of them. The sample lists some 96,000 clones; roughly 90% were seen once. Sequenced material: CD4+ or CD8+ T cells sorted from blood, taken in a trial of the OX40 agonist ivuxolimab. The receptor source for this set is an adult with an advanced solid tumor such as melanoma, head and neck, liver or kidney cancer. CDR3s include the opening cysteine and the closing phenylalanine or tryptophan. D genes are given only for firm matches. Rows may omit the clone size; those that give it use once, few, many or a size class.

TRBD2,TRBJ2-1,TRBV14,NA,CASSQVGGIWNEQFF,TGTGCCAGCAGCCAAGTGGGGGGGATATGGAATGAGCAGTTCTTC
TRBD1,TRBJ1-5,TRBV29-1,NA,CSVSRDRGQPQHF,TGCAGCGTTTCCCGGGACAGGGGCCAGCCCCAGCATTTT
NA,TRBJ1-2,TRBV5-6,NA,CASSQNYGYTF,TGTGCCAGCAGCCAGAACTATGGCTACACCTTC
NA,TRBJ2-2,TRBV6-1,NA,CASSHQGRELFF,TGTGCCAGCAGTCACCAGGGACGGGAGCTGTTTTTT
NA,TRBJ2-7,TRBV7-2,NA,CASSRERAKTYEQYF,TGTGCCAGCAGCCGAGAGCGGGCAAAGACCTACGAGCAGTACTTC
NA,TRBJ2-7,TRBV2,NA,CASSVSGDYEQYF,TGTGCCAGCAGTGTTTCAGGGGACTACGAGCAGTACTTC
NA,TRBJ2-4,TRBV5-4,once,CASSLESHGSKNIQYF,TGTGCCAGCAGTCTAGAAAGCCACGGATCCAAAAACATTCAGTACTTC
NA,TRBJ2-1,TRBV29-1,NA,CSGWGTNNEQFF,TGCAGCGGATGGGGGACGAACAATGAGCAGTTCTTC
TRBD2,TRBJ2-3,TRBV7-2,once,CASSLDPGRARADTQYF,TGTGCCAGCAGCTTAGATCCCGGGAGGGCCAGGGCAGATACGCAGTATTTT
TRBD1,TRBJ1-2,TRBV4-2,NA,CASSQEKGAHGYTF,TGTGCCAGCAGCCAAGAAAAGGGGGCGCATGGCTACACCTTC
TRBD2,TRBJ2-3,TRBV7-2,NA,CASSLEGSGRGTDTQYF,TGTGCCAGCAGCTTAGAGGGTAGCGGGAGGGGGACAGATACGCAGTATTTT
NA,TRBJ2-7,TRBV21-1,NA,CASTPPPGGNEQYF,TGTGCCAGCACACCTCCGCCCGGGGGGAACGAGCAGTACTTC
TRBD1,TRBJ1-2,TRBV6-5,NA,CASSRRDRGYTF,TGTGCCAGCAGTCGCCGGGACAGGGGCTACACCTTC
NA,TRBJ2-5,TRBV6-6,NA,CASSYYLGGGETQYF,TGTGCCAGCAGTTACTATCTGGGGGGAGGAGAGACCCAGTACTTC
NA,TRBJ1-1,TRBV7-2,NA,CASSPRVGTEAFF,TGTGCCAGCAGCCCTAGAGTAGGCACTGAAGCTTTCTTT
NA,TRBJ1-5,TRBV28,NA,CASSFPKQGLSNQPQHF,TGTGCCAGCAGTTTCCCGAAACAGGGTTTGAGCAATCAGCCCCAGCATTTT
NA,TRBJ2-1,TRBV15,NA,CATSRDGSYNEQFF,TGTGCCACCAGCAGAGATGGGAGTTACAATGAGCAGTTCTTC
TRBD1,TRBJ2-4,TRBV5-1,few,CASSLGATGTGKNIQYF,TGCGCCAGCAGCTTGGGGGCCACTGGGACAGGAAAAAACATTCAGTACTTC
NA,TRBJ1-2,TRBV6-6,NA,CASKKGRLSDGYTF,TGTGCCAGCAAAAAGGGACGCCTTTCGGACGGCTACACCTTC
TRBD2,TRBJ2-7,TRBV5-1,NA,CASSPALAGSYEQYF,TGCGCCAGCTCTCCGGCCCTAGCGGGGTCCTACGAGCAGTACTTC
TRBD1,TRBJ2-7,TRBV18,NA,CASSPGTGGEYEQYF,TGTGCCAGCTCACCAGGGACAGGGGGCGAATACGAGCAGTACTTC
TRBD1,TRBJ2-2,TRBV19,NA,CASTGGPGQGRTGELFF,TGTGCCAGTACCGGCGGGCCGGGACAGGGTCGCACCGGGGAGCTGTTTTTT
NA,TRBJ1-2,TRBV28,NA,CASSLRQTYGYTF,TGTGCCAGCAGTTTACGGCAGACATATGGCTACACCTTC
TRBD2,TRBJ2-1,TRBV7-9,NA,CASSLSTSGYNEQFF,TGTGCCAGCAGCTTGAGTACTAGCGGATACAATGAGCAGTTCTTC
TRBD2,TRBJ2-7,TRBV18,NA,CASSPGLAGLDEQYF,TGTGCCAGCTCCCCGGGACTAGCGGGATTGGACGAGCAGTACTTC
NA,TRBJ2-7,TRBV29-1,once,CSVRRSGSNEQYF,TGCAGCGTTCGGCGGAGCGGGTCCAACGAGCAGTACTTC
TRBD1,TRBJ2-1,TRBV7-2,NA,CASSKWTGDNEQFF,TGTGCCAGCAGCAAGTGGACAGGAGACAATGAGCAGTTCTTC
NA,TRBJ2-5,TRBV5-1,NA,CASSLSDGTETQYF,TGCGCCAGCAGCCTGAGCGACGGAACAGAGACCCAGTACTTC
NA,TRBJ2-7,TRBV28,NA,CASSPKQGIYYEQYF,TGTGCCAGCAGTCCGAAGCAGGGGATCTACTACGAGCAGTACTTC
NA,TRBJ2-5,TRBV28,NA,CASSSTGEGDKETQYF,TGTGCCAGCAGTTCGACAGGGGAGGGTGATAAAGAGACCCAGTACTTC
NA,TRBJ1-1,TRBV7-2,few,CASSYTGYGNTEAFF,TGTGCCAGCAGCTATACAGGGTATGGGAACACTGAAGCTTTCTTT
NA,TRBJ1-2,TRBV7-8,NA,CASSPDEGYGYTF,TGTGCCAGCAGCCCCGACGAGGGATACGGCTACACCTTC
TRBD2,TRBJ2-1,TRBV5-4,NA,CASSSRTSGSKVGFF,TGTGCCAGCAGCTCAAGGACTAGCGGGAGCAAAGTCGGGTTCTTC
NA,TRBJ1-5,TRBV7-2,NA,CASSLPDNSNQPQHF,TGTGCCAGCAGCTTGCCAGACAATAGCAATCAGCCCCAGCATTTT
NA,TRBJ2-5,TRBV18,few,CASSPPTGTGGGTQYF,TGTGCCAGCTCACCACCTACCGGGACCGGGGGAGGGACCCAGTACTTC
NA,TRBJ2-7,TRBV6-6,once,CASSYLTSEQYF,TGTGCCAGCAGTTACCTTACCAGCGAGCAGTACTTC
TRBD2,TRBJ2-7,TRBV5-5,NA,CASSFGLAETYEQYF,TGTGCCAGCAGCTTTGGACTAGCGGAGACCTACGAGCAGTACTTC
TRBD2,TRBJ2-3,TRBV7-9,NA,CASSPTRLGRGQDTQYF,TGTGCCAGCAGCCCGACCCGACTAGGGAGGGGTCAAGATACGCAGTATTTT
NA,TRBJ2-7,TRBV7-9,NA,CASSYSVGEQYF,TGTGCCAGCAGCTACAGCGTCGGCGAGCAGTACTTC
NA,TRBJ2-1,TRBV11-2,NA,CASSQAAPNNEQFF,TGTGCCAGCAGCCAGGCGGCTCCTAACAATGAGCAGTTCTTC
NA,TRBJ1-4,TRBV5-1,NA,CASSFLGGTNEKLFF,TGCGCCAGCAGCTTCCTCGGGGGGACTAATGAAAAACTGTTTTTT
TRBD2,TRBJ2-7,TRBV6-5,NA,CASSFRTSGSLYEQYF,TGTGCCAGCAGTTTTCGGACTAGCGGGAGTTTATACGAGCAGTACTTC
NA,TRBJ2-7,TRBV11-2,NA,CASSSGLSSYEQYF,TGTGCCAGCAGCTCGGGACTCAGCTCCTACGAGCAGTACTTC
NA,TRBJ2-1,TRBV28,NA,CASRSGSSYNEQFF,TGTGCCAGCAGAAGCGGTAGCTCCTACAATGAGCAGTTCTTC
TRBD2,TRBJ2-7,TRBV6-5,NA,CASSLLAGGLYEQYF,TGTGCCAGCAGCTTACTAGCGGGAGGGCTCTACGAGCAGTACTTC
TRBD1,TRBJ2-7,TRBV28,NA,CASRAGTGSSYEQYF,TGTGCCAGCAGAGCCGGGACAGGGAGCTCCTACGAGCAGTACTTC
NA,TRBJ2-5,TRBV6-1,once,CASSVAGAQETQYF,TGTGCCAGCAGTGTTGCCGGAGCTCAAGAGACCCAGTACTTC
TRBD1,TRBJ2-7,TRBV11-2,once,CASSLMTGIGGEQYF,TGTGCCAGCAGCTTAATGACAGGGATTGGGGGCGAGCAGTACTTC
NA,TRBJ1-5,TRBV28,NA,CASSLGQSNQPQHF,TGTGCCAGCAGTTTAGGACAGAGCAATCAGCCCCAGCATTTT
NA,TRBJ2-7,TRBV4-1,NA,CASSQDRGRSSYEQYF,TGCGCCAGCAGCCAAGACCGCGGGCGGAGCTCCTACGAGCAGTACTTC
NA,TRBJ1-2,TRBV28,few,CASRIAGGASRGYTF,TGTGCCAGCAGAATAGCGGGGGGCGCGTCACGCGGCTACACCTTC
NA,TRBJ2-7,TRBV9,NA,CASSVQGHSYEQYF,TGTGCCAGCAGCGTCCAGGGACATTCCTACGAGCAGTACTTC
NA,TRBJ1-3,TRBV25-1,NA,CASRGGDLGGPGNTIYF,TGTGCCAGCAGGGGAGGGGACTTAGGGGGGCCTGGAAACACCATATATTTT
NA,TRBJ2-6,TRBV9,NA,CASSVGHPAGANVLTF,TGTGCCAGCAGCGTAGGTCACCCGGCCGGGGCCAACGTCCTGACTTTC
NA,TRBJ2-1,TRBV27,NA,CASSFQDGQFF,TGTGCCAGCAGTTTCCAAGACGGGCAGTTCTTC
TRBD2,TRBJ2-1,TRBV7-2,NA,CASSLAVGLGYNEQFF,TGTGCCAGCAGCTTAGCAGTGGGACTAGGGTACAATGAGCAGTTCTTC
TRBD1,TRBJ2-1,TRBV6-1,NA,CASSEDRGNEQFF,TGTGCCAGCAGTGAGGACAGGGGTAATGAGCAGTTCTTC
TRBD1,TRBJ2-4,TRBV5-1,NA,CASSLGTGGRENIQYF,TGCGCCAGCAGCCTCGGGACAGGGGGCCGTGAAAACATTCAGTACTTC
TRBD1,TRBJ1-1,TRBV28,NA,CASMTGGARTEAFF,TGTGCCAGTATGACAGGGGGCGCCCGGACTGAAGCTTTCTTT